The rows below give T cell receptor beta chains drawn from one sample of a study of blood T cell repertoires in COVID-19. Data came from immunoSEQ multiplex PCR; TCRdb stores just in-frame clones and leaves some out. Among over 300,000 clones, around 86% were seen once, and the ten largest hold around 1.6%. The sequencing sample was made of peripheral blood. The receptors originated from a woman in her forties or fifties with acute or convalescent COVID-19. Both conserved end residues are part of each CDR3. Each record gives: D gene, J gene, V gene, clone size, CDR3 DNA, CDR3 protein. A D gene is named only where the DNA matches it firmly. The size of a clone is reported for some rows only, either as once, few or many, or as a class for expanded clones.

>-|TRBJ2-2|TRBV7-9|few
TGTGCCAGCAGCTTACTAGCGTCCGGGGAGCTGTTTTTT
CASSLLASGELFF
>-|TRBJ2-7|TRBV7-8|few
TGTGCCAGCAGCTTAGTAAACTCCTACGAGCAGTACTTC
CASSLVNSYEQYF
>-|TRBJ2-2|TRBV3-1/TRBV3-2|-
TGTGCCAGCAGGCGGACCGGGGAGCTGTTTTTT
CASRRTGELFF
>-|TRBJ2-7|TRBV24-1|-
TGTGCCACCAGTGATCCTCGGGTTAACTACGAGCAGTACTTC
CATSDPRVNYEQYF
>-|TRBJ2-3|TRBV6-4|-
TGTGCCAGCAGTGAACTGGGCCTGAGCACAGATACGCAGTATTTT
CASSELGLSTDTQYF
>TRBD1|TRBJ2-7|TRBV28|-
TGTGCCAGCAGGACGCCAGGGGGAGTTTACGAGCAGTACTTC
CASRTPGGVYEQYF
>-|TRBJ2-1|TRBV24-1|-
TGTGCCACCAGTGATCCGGGACTGATCTACAATGAGCAGTTCTTC
CATSDPGLIYNEQFF
>-|TRBJ1-1|TRBV4-2|-
TGTGCCAGCAACTATGGCCTGAACACTGAAGCTTTCTTT
CASNYGLNTEAFF
>TRBD2|TRBJ2-7|TRBV7-2|-
TGTGCCAGCAGCTTGGGACTAGCGGGAGGGTACGAGCAGTACTTC
CASSLGLAGGYEQYF
>TRBD1|TRBJ2-7|TRBV3-1/TRBV3-2|few
TGTGCCAGCAGCCAAGGCGGGACAGGGGCTTACGAGCAGTACTTC
CASSQGGTGAYEQYF
>TRBD1|TRBJ2-7|TRBV4-3|-
TGCGCCAGCAGCCACCTACAGGGGGCAAGCTACGAGCAGTACTTC
CASSHLQGASYEQYF
>TRBD1|TRBJ1-1|TRBV12-3/TRBV12-4|-
TGTGCCAGCAGTCAGGGGGTAGTTACTGAAGCTTTCTTT
CASSQGVVTEAFF
>-|TRBJ2-3|TRBV30|-
TGTGCCTGGAGTCTAGTAACCTCTGATACGCAGTATTTT
CAWSLVTSDTQYF
>TRBD1|TRBJ1-6|TRBV10-3|-
TGTGCCATCTCGGGCGGACAGGGGCTTTTGAATTCACCCCTCCACTTT
CAISGGQGLLNSPLHF
>TRBD2|TRBJ2-1|TRBV24-1|-
TGTGCCACGGCCGGGACTAGCGTTGAGCAGTTCTTC
CATAGTSVEQFF
>TRBD1|TRBJ1-2|TRBV28|once
TGTGCCAGCAGTTTAGGGACAGGATCGGGCTATGGCTACACCTTC
CASSLGTGSGYGYTF
>TRBD1|TRBJ2-5|TRBV7-9|-
TGTGCCAGCAGCTCCTGGACAGGGGGGGAGACCCAGTACTTC
CASSSWTGGETQYF
>TRBD1|TRBJ2-7|TRBV7-3|-
TGTGCCAGCAGCTTAACGGGACAGCCCGGGGAGCAGTACTTC
CASSLTGQPGEQYF
>TRBD1|TRBJ1-5|TRBV28|-
TGTGTCACAGACCTGGGACAGGGGGCGAGTCAGCCCCAGCATTTT
CVTDLGQGASQPQHF
>-|TRBJ2-1|TRBV9|-
TGTGCCACCCCCGATAGCTTAGGGGCCTACAATGAGCAGTTCTTC
CATPDSLGAYNEQFF
>TRBD1|TRBJ1-5|TRBV7-2|-
TGTGCCAGCAGCCAGGACAGGGATCAGCCCCAGCATTTT
CASSQDRDQPQHF
>TRBD1|TRBJ2-1|TRBV28|once
TGTGCCAGCAGCTCGGCAGGGGGCTACAATGAGCAGTTCTTC
CASSSAGGYNEQFF
>TRBD2|TRBJ2-1|TRBV11-1|-
TGTGCCAGCAGCCCGACTAGCGGAATCTACAATGAGCAGTTCTTC
CASSPTSGIYNEQFF
>-|TRBJ2-1|TRBV7-7|-
TGTGCTAGCAGCCTTGGAGGGCCAAACAATGAGCAGTTCTTC
CASSLGGPNNEQFF
>TRBD1|TRBJ1-2|TRBV29-1|-
TGCAGCGCTACGACAGGGGGCAATGGCTACACCTTC
CSATTGGNGYTF
>TRBD2|TRBJ2-1|TRBV28|-
TGTGCCAGCAGAAAAGTAGCGGGAGGAGGCGATGAGCAGTTCTTC
CASRKVAGGGDEQFF
>TRBD1|TRBJ1-6|TRBV25-1|-
TGTGCCAGCAGAGACAGGGGTTCACCCCTCCACTTT
CASRDRGSPLHF
>TRBD1|TRBJ1-1|TRBV7-3|-
TGTGCCAGCAGCCCTACAGGGGCTACTGAAGCTTTCTTT
CASSPTGATEAFF
>-|TRBJ1-3|TRBV5-6|-
TGTGCCAGCAGCTTGGTGGCAGGGCCGAACACCATATATTTT
CASSLVAGPNTIYF
>-|TRBJ1-1|TRBV28|-
TGTGCCAGCAGTTTACTCGTGAACACTGAAGCTTTCTTT
CASSLLVNTEAFF
>TRBD1|TRBJ1-1|TRBV28|-
TGTGCCAGCAGTTACGGACAGGGAACGAACACTGAAGCTTTCTTT
CASSYGQGTNTEAFF
>-|TRBJ2-1|TRBV2|-
TGTGCCAGCGTTATCCTGTCAGGGGCCCGGAATGAGCAGTTCTTC
CASVILSGARNEQFF